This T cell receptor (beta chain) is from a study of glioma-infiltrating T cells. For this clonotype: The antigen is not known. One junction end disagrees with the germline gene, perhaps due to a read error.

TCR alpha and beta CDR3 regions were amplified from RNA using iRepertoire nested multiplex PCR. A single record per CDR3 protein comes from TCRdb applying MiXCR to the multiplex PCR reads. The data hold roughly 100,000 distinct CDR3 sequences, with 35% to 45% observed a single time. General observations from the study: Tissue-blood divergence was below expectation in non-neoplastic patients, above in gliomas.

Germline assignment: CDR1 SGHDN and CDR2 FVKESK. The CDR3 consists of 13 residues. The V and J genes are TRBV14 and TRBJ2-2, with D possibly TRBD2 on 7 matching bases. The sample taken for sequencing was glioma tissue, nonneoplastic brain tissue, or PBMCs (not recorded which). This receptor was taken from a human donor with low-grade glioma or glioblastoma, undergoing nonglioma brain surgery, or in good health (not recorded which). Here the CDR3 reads CASSQARGGEPFF. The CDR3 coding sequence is TGTGCCAGCAGCCAAGCACGAGGGGGGGAGCCGTTTTTT.